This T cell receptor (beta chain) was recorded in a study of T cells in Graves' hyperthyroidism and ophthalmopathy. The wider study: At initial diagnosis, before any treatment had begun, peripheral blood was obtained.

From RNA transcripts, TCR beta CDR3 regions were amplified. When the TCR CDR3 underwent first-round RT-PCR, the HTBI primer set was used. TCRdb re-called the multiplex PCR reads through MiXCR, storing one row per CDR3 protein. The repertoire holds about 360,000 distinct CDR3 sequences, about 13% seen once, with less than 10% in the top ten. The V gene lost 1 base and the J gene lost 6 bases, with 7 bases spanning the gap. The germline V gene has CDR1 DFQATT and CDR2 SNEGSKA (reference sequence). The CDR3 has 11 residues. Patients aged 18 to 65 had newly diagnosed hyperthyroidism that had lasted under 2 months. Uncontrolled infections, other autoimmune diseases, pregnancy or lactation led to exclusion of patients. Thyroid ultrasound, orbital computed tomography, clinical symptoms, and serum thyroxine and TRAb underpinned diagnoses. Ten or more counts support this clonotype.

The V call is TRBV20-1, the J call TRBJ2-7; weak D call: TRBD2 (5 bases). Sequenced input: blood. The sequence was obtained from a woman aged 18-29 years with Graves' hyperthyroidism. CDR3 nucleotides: TGCAGTGCTAGAGGAGGGAGCGAGCAGTACTTC. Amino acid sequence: CSARGGSEQYF.